These T cell receptor beta chains were read from a single sample in a study of cytotoxic CD8 clonotypes in ibrutinib-treated CLL. TCRdb's table, derived via immunoSEQ multiplex PCR, lists solely in-frame clones and lacks some. The repertoire consists of 75,000 to 90,000 clones, with approximately 82% occurring once and the leading ten covering about 39%. Material: PBMCs, obtained after 24 months of ibrutinib treatment. The source is a human donor with chronic lymphocytic leukemia. Each CDR3 is given with its conserved first and last residue. The order of the fields is J gene, V gene, clone size, D gene, CDR3 DNA, CDR3 protein. A D gene is named only where the DNA matches it firmly. Size tells how often a clone was seen (once, few, many) or the class of an expanded clone, and some rows leave it out.

TRBJ2-2 | TRBV29-1 | . | . | TGCAGCGTTGACAGCGGGAACACCGGGGAGCTGTTTTTT | CSVDSGNTGELFF
TRBJ2-7 | TRBV5-4 | . | . | TGTGCCAGCAGCCCGACAGCCAGCCGAAGCGAGCAGTACTTC | CASSPTASRSEQYF
TRBJ1-6 | TRBV18 | . | . | TGTGCCAGCTCACGGGCGGACACCCTCCACTTT | CASSRADTLHF
TRBJ2-1 | TRBV19 | . | TRBD2 | TGTGCCAGTAGCAGACTAGCGGACTACAATGAGCAGTTCTTC | CASSRLADYNEQFF
TRBJ2-3 | TRBV30 | . | . | TGTGCCTGGAGACATAGCACAGATACGCAGTATTTT | CAWRHSTDTQYF
TRBJ2-7 | TRBV7-3 | . | . | TGTGCCAGCAGCCCAGAGGGGGGCGCCTACGAGCAGTACTTC | CASSPEGGAYEQYF
TRBJ1-5 | TRBV6-6 | . | . | TGTGCCAGCAGTTATGACAGTAGCAATCAGCCCCAGCATTTT | CASSYDSSNQPQHF
TRBJ2-7 | TRBV18 | once | . | TGTGCCAGCTCACCAAGATCGGGGGCCGAGTCCTACGAGCAGTACTTC | CASSPRSGAESYEQYF
TRBJ2-7 | TRBV5-4 | once | . | TGTGCCAGCAGCCAAATCGGAGGCGAGCAGTACTTC | CASSQIGGEQYF
TRBJ2-7 | TRBV19 | . | TRBD2 | TGTGCCAGTAGTAGGGACATTAGCGGGAGCGGCTACGAGCAGTACTTC | CASSRDISGSGYEQYF